Given below is one T cell receptor beta chain in context. The CDR3 is made up of 14 amino acids. Looked up from germline, CDR1 is SGHRS and CDR2 is YFSETQ. TCRdb re-called the 5' RACE reads through MiXCR, storing one row per CDR3 protein. Among under 8,000 distinct CDR3 sequences, approximately 55% were seen once, and the ten largest hold 3% to 3.5%. The TCR originated in a female donor with breast cancer. Sequencing was done on a sample of naive CD4+ T cells sorted from a lymph node. As to subset: naive CD4+ T cells, CD4+CD45RA+CD25-. The chain employs TRBV5-1 and TRBJ1-2; 8 positions match TRBD1. The J call is in doubt because the DNA end fits TRBJ2-1 better. This CDR3 reads CASSKNGQGIEQFF. In DNA, the CDR3 is TGCGCCAGCAGCAAAAACGGACAGGGAATTGAGCAGTTCTTC.